This T cell receptor beta chain was recovered during a study of cytomegalovirus exposure and HLA in healthy donors. Overall study: Of the donors genotyped, several hundred in all, 75% to 85% fell in the Caucasian-associated ancestry cluster.

Regarding the study as a whole: Per a prior analysis, the majority of TCR beta V segments were productive roughly 87% or roughly 30% of the time.

PCR amplification relied on 60 Vbeta primers (plus 13 Jbeta primers). Per the original data handling: Among the unique TCR beta chains that a later analysis counted, around 82 million in all, 10 million to 13 million were shared. Sequenced by immunoSEQ multiplex PCR; TCRdb stores in-frame clones only, minus some. V and J calls and clone size are as listed in that table; D and trimming were resolved from the DNA. This table has some 90,000 clones, about 66% appearing once. This clone has just one count. What it recognizes is unknown. This clonotype originated in a boy aged 10-17 years in good health and CMV-seropositive. Specimen: PBMCs.

CDR3 DNA sequence: TGTGCCAGCAGTCCTCGCCCGGGAGATACACTCGAGCAGTACTTC. Protein: CASSPRPGDTLEQYF. The chain links TRBV2 to TRBJ2-7; a possible D gene is TRBD2 (6 bases). V gave up 5 bases and J gave up 6 bases, with 20 bases separating them. Germline CDR1 is SNHLY and CDR2 is FYNNEI. This CDR3 comprises 15 residues.